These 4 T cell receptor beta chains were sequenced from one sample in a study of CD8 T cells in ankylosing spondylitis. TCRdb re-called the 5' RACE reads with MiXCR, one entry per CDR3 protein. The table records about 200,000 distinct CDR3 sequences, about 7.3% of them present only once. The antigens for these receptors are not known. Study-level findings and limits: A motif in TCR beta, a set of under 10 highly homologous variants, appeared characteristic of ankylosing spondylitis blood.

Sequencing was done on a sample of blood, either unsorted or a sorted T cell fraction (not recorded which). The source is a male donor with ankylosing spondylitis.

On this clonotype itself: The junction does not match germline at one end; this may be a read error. The CDR3 sequence: CASRLVLNTEAFF. The CDR3, as DNA: TGTGCCAGCAGATTAGTCCTGAACACTGAAGCTTTCTTT. The chain recombines TRBV7-2 with TRBJ1-1; D is undetermined. Germline lookup yields CDR1 SGHTA and CDR2 FQGNSA. The CDR3 spans 13 residues.

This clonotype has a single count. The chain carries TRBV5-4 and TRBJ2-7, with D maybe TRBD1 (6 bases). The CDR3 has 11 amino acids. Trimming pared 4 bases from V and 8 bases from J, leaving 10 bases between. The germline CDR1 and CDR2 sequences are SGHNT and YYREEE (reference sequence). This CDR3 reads CASSTGQKQYF. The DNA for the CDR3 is TGTGCCAGCAGCACCGGACAGAAGCAGTACTTC.

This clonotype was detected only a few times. The chain's CDR3 is CAISGLAGEKNIQYF. CDR3 DNA sequence: TGTGCCATCTCCGGACTAGCGGGAGAAAAAAACATTCAGTACTTC. The chain has TRBV10-3 and TRBJ2-4, with 13 bases that match TRBD2. With V trimmed by 8 bases and J by 4 bases, 5 bases remained unmatched. Germline CDR1 reads ENHRY; CDR2 reads SYGVKD. The CDR3 is 15 residues long.

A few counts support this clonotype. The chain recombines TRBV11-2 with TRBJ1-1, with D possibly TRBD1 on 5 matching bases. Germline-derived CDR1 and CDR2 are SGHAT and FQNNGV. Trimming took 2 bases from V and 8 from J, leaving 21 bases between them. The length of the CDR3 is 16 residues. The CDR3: CASSLPEGMGWREAFF. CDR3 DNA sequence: TGTGCCAGCAGCTTACCGGAGGGGATGGGGTGGAGGGAAGCTTTCTTT.